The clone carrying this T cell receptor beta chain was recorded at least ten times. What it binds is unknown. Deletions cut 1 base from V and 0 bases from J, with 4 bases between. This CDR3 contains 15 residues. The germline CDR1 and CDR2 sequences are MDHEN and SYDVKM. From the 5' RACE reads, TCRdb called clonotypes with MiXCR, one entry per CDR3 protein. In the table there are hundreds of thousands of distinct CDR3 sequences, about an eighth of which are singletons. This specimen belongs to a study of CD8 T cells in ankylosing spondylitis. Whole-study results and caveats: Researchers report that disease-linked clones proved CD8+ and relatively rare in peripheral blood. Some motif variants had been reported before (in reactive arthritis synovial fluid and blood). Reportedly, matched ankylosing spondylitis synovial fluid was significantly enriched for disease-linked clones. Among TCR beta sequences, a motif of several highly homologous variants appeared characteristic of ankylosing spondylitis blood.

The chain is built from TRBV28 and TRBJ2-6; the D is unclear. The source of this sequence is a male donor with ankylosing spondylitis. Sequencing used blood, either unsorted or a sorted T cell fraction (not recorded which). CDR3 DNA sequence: TGTGCCAGCAGTTTATTCAGCTCTGGGGCCAACGTCCTGACTTTC. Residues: CASSLFSSGANVLTF.